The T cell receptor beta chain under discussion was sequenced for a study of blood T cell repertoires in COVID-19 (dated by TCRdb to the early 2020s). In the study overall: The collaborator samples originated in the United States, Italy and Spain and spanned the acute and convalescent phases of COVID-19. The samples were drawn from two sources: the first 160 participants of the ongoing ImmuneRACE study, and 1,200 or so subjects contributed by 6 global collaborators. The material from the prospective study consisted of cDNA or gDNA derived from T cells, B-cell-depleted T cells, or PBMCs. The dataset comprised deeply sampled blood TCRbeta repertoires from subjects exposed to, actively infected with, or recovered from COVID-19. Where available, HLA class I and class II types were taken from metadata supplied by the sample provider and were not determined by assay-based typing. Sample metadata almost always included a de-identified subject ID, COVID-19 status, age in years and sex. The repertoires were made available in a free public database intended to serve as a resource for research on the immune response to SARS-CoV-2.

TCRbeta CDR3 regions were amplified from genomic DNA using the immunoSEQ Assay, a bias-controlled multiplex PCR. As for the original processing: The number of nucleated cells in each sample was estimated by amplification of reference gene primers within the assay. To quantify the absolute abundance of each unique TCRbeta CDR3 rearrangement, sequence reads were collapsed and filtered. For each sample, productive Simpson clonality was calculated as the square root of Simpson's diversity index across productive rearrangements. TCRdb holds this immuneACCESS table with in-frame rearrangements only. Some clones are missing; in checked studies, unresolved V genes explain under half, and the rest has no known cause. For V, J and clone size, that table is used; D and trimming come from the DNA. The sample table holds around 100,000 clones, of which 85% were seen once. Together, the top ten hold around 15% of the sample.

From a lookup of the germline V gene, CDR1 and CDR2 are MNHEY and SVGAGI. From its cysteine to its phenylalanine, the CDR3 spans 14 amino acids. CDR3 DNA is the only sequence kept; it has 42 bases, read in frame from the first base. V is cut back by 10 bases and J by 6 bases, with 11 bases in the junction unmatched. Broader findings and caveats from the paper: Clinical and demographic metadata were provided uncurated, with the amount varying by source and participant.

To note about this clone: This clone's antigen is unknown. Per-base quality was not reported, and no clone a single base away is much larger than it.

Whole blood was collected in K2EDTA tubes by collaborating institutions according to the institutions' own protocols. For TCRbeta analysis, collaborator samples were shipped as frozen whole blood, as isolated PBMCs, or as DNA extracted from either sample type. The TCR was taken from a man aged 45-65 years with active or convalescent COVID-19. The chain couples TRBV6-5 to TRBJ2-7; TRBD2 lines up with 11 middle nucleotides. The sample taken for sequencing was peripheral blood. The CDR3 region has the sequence CATGEGLAAGEQYF. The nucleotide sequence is TGTGCCACCGGGGAGGGACTAGCGGCAGGCGAGCAGTACTTC.